These T cell receptor beta chains were read from a single sample in a study of beta chain features in type 1 diabetes. TCRdb's table, derived via immunoSEQ multiplex PCR, lists solely in-frame clones and lacks some. The table lists 970,000 or so clones, 15% to 20% of them singletons. The sample comprised naive CD4+ T cells from blood. The receptor source for this set is a woman in her late teens or twenties in good health. Each CDR3 is given with its conserved first and last residue. The D gene is left open where the match is weak. A clone size is listed for some rows: how often the clone was seen (once, few, many), or a class if it is expanded.

D gene	V gene	clone size	J gene	CDR3 protein	CDR3 DNA
TRBD2	TRBV2	few	TRBJ2-1	CASRVSGYNEQFF	TGTGCCAGCAGGGTTAGCGGGTACAATGAGCAGTTCTTC
.	TRBV18	.	TRBJ2-5	CASSPRVAESQETQYF	TGTGCCAGCTCACCAAGGGTAGCGGAGTCCCAAGAGACCCAGTACTTC
.	TRBV6-1	.	TRBJ1-2	CASGQNNYGYTF	TGTGCCAGCGGACAGAATAACTATGGCTACACCTTC
.	TRBV5-6	few	TRBJ2-5	CASSFGQEETQYF	TGTGCCAGCAGCTTCGGCCAGGAAGAGACCCAGTACTTC
.	TRBV20-1	.	TRBJ2-7	CSASYFEQYF	TGCAGTGCTAGCTACTTCGAGCAGTACTTC
.	TRBV11-2	.	TRBJ2-1	CASRILSGAREQFF	TGTGCCAGCAGAATCTTGTCGGGGGCGCGTGAGCAGTTCTTC
TRBD1	TRBV4-1	few	TRBJ2-2	CASSQDPGTGTIGELFF	TGCGCCAGCAGCCAGGATCCGGGGACAGGGACCATCGGGGAGCTGTTTTTT
.	TRBV2	.	TRBJ2-2	CASSEAWTPRGELFF	TGTGCCAGCAGTGAAGCGTGGACCCCCAGGGGGGAGCTGTTTTTT
TRBD1	TRBV5-4	.	TRBJ2-7	CASSQDLGQVPTYEQYF	TGTGCCAGCAGCCAGGACCTCGGACAGGTACCGACCTACGAGCAGTACTTC
.	TRBV4-3	few	TRBJ2-7	CASSQGSGGTYEQYF	TGCGCCAGCAGCCAAGGGTCCGGCGGGACCTACGAGCAGTACTTC
.	TRBV5-6	.	TRBJ1-5	CASSSAGGLNNQPQHF	TGTGCCAGCAGCTCGGCCGGGGGGCTAAACAATCAGCCCCAGCATTTT
TRBD1	TRBV7-8	.	TRBJ1-2	CASSPHRGRTLNYGYTF	TGTGCCAGCAGCCCACACAGGGGGAGAACCCTTAACTATGGCTACACCTTC
.	TRBV7-9	few	TRBJ2-7	CASSSLGGQSYEQYF	TGTGCCAGCAGCTCTCTGGGCGGACAGTCCTACGAGCAGTACTTC
.	TRBV7-3	.	TRBJ2-5	CASSPGRRETQYF	TGTGCCAGCAGCCCCGGACGAAGGGAGACCCAGTACTTC
TRBD1	TRBV9	.	TRBJ2-1	CASSLRGDRDYNEQFF	TGTGCCAGCAGCCTTCGCGGGGACAGGGATTACAATGAGCAGTTCTTC
.	TRBV5-4	many	TRBJ2-3	CASSLQGDTQYF	TGTGCCAGCAGCTTACAGGGAGATACGCAGTATTTT
.	TRBV15	.	TRBJ2-7	CATSSYYEQYF	TGTGCCACCAGCAGCTACTACGAGCAGTACTTC
.	TRBV28	.	TRBJ2-5	CASSFTHIETQYF	TGTGCCAGCAGTTTTACTCATATTGAGACCCAGTACTTC
TRBD1	TRBV7-2	.	TRBJ2-7	CASSLAGGRQGFYEQYF	TGTGCCAGCAGCTTAGCTGGGGGTCGACAGGGCTTCTACGAGCAGTACTTC
.	TRBV7-2	few	TRBJ2-3	CASSFEQGLADTQYF	TGTGCCAGCAGCTTCGAGCAGGGCCTGGCAGATACGCAGTATTTT
.	TRBV25-1	.	TRBJ1-1	CASSEPGGMNTEAFF	TGTGCCAGCAGTGAACCGGGAGGCATGAACACTGAAGCTTTCTTT
TRBD2	TRBV7-2	.	TRBJ2-2	CASSLVGTSLSTGELFF	TGTGCCAGCAGCTTAGTTGGGACTAGCTTATCCACTGGGGAGCTGTTTTTT
.	TRBV18	.	TRBJ2-4	CASSSGEKNIQYF	TGTGCCAGCTCATCCGGCGAAAAAAACATTCAGTACTTC
TRBD1	TRBV11-2	few	TRBJ2-7	CASSLFRGPSSSYEQYF	TGTGCCAGCAGCTTATTTAGGGGGCCATCCAGCTCCTACGAGCAGTACTTC
.	TRBV7-2	few	TRBJ2-3	CASTRGLATDTQYF	TGTGCCAGCACCAGGGGCCTAGCGACAGATACGCAGTATTTT
TRBD1	TRBV28	few	TRBJ1-4	CASSSGQGREKLFF	TGTGCCAGCAGTTCGGGACAGGGTAGAGAAAAACTGTTTTTT
.	TRBV6-1	.	TRBJ2-1	CASSNLANSYNEQFF	TGTGCCAGCAGCAACCTGGCCAACTCCTACAATGAGCAGTTCTTC